These 28 T cell receptor beta chains were all obtained from the same sample, sequenced in a study of immune evolution from preneoplasia to lung adenocarcinoma. The protocol was immunoSEQ multiplex PCR, while the TCRdb copy is restricted to in-frame clones and leaves out a portion. The sample has a few thousand clones, approximately 80% seen once. Source material: FFPE adjacent normal lung tissue. The receptors stem from a person aged 60-80 years with lung adenocarcinoma.

The genes are TRBV6-4 and TRBJ2-3, with 10 bases that match TRBD2. There are 20 residues in the CDR3. Losses at the gene ends were 0 bases for V and 1 base for J; bases not matched to a gene: 13. Germline V CDR1 and CDR2: MRHNA, SNTAGT. CDR3 region: CASSDSLAGVVQWGTDTQYF. The CDR3 nucleotides are TGTGCCAGCAGTGACTCCCTAGCGGGAGTGGTCCAGTGGGGCACAGATACGCAGTATTTT.

V is TRBV6-4 and J is TRBJ2-7; TRBD1 or TRBD2 may be the D gene (5 bases each). V was clipped by 7 bases and J by 3 bases, with 28 bases between them. Looked up from germline, CDR1 is MRHNA and CDR2 is SNTAGT. The CDR3 is 18 amino acids. The CDR3: CASTLGVSPGYVYYEQYF. In DNA, the CDR3 is TGTGCCAGCACCCTGGGGGTATCCCCGGGATACGTATACTACGAGCAGTACTTC.

This chain uses TRBV7-2 with TRBJ1-4, with 10 bases aligning to TRBD1. CDR1 and CDR2 from the germline V gene are SGHTA and FQGNSA. The CDR3 totals 14 residues. J was trimmed by 10 bases and V by 5 bases; bases with no gene match: 7. The CDR3 here is CASSNRDRGGKLFF. In DNA, the CDR3 is TGTGCCAGCAGCAACCGGGACAGGGGAGGAAAACTGTTTTTT.

This rearrangement joins TRBV29-1 to TRBJ1-5; no clear D gene. Germline loops: CDR1 SQVTM, CDR2 ANQGSEA. This CDR3 has 13 amino acids. V was pared by 4 bases and J by 7 bases, with 14 bases between. The chain's CDR3 is CSVVEQYEQPQHF. The CDR3 DNA is TGCAGCGTTGTTGAACAGTACGAACAGCCCCAGCATTTT.

With respect to this clone: One junction end disagrees with the germline gene, perhaps due to a read error. At the DNA level, this CDR3 is encoded by other sequences in the same sample as well. The V call is TRBV4-2, the J call TRBJ2-7; 10 nucleotides agree with TRBD1. The CDR3 is 14 amino acids. Germline V gene sequence: CDR1 LGHNA, CDR2 YNFKEQ. CDR3 coding DNA: TGTGCCAGTAGCCCTGGACAGGGGGACTACGAGCAGTACTTC. Protein: CASSPGQGDYEQYF.

V and J are TRBV27 and TRBJ2-3; D remains unclear. The CDR3 totals 15 residues. Trimming cost V 2 bases and J 4 bases, with 13 bases left between them. The germline V gene has CDR1 MNHEY and CDR2 SMNVEV (reference sequence). DNA of the CDR3: TGTGCCAGCAGTTTAGTCAGATTAGGGCCAGATACGCAGTATTTT. Amino acid sequence: CASSLVRLGPDTQYF.

This clone was seen a handful of times. V usage is TRBV28 and J usage is TRBJ1-2; maybe TRBD1 (6 bases). Germline CDR1 reads MDHEN; CDR2 reads SYDVKM. The CDR3 totals 16 residues. Trimming removed 6 bases at V and 4 bases at J, with 21 bases between. The CDR3 here is CASRPLSGGLIYGYTF. DNA of the CDR3: TGTGCCAGCAGGCCCCTCTCGGGGGGGCTAATCTATGGCTACACCTTC.

The chain uses TRBV7-3 and TRBJ2-3; 9 positions agree with TRBD1. The J segment lost 3 bases and the V segment lost 6 bases, leaving 13 bases of the junction unmatched. Germline V gene lookup returns CDR1 SGHTA and CDR2 FQGTGA. This CDR3 is 17 amino acids long. The CDR3 DNA reads TGTGCCAGCAGATTCACCGGGACAGGGACAGGGACAGATACGCAGTATTTT. Its translation is CASRFTGTGTGTDTQYF.

The chain recombines TRBV28 with TRBJ2-3; TRBD2 matches 12 bases. V dropped 2 bases and J dropped 3; count of bases not matched to a gene: 21. Germline V CDR1 and CDR2: MDHEN, SYDVKM. CDR3 size: 22 residues. The CDR3 loop is CASSLTNPGPSGRAVETDTQYF. DNA of the CDR3: TGTGCCAGCAGTTTAACAAACCCGGGCCCTAGCGGGAGGGCCGTTGAGACAGATACGCAGTATTTT. The complete variable domain, with remaining parts taken from reference TRBV28 and TRBJ2-3, reads DVKVTQSSRYLVKRTGEKVFLECVQDMDHENMFWYRQDPGLGLRLIYFSYDVKMKEKGDIPEGYSVSREKKERFSLILESASTNQTSMYLCASSLTNPGPSGRAVETDTQYFGPGTRLTVL.

This chain connects TRBV29-1 to TRBJ2-3; D not resolved. Germline V CDR1 and CDR2: SQVTM, ANQGSEA. The CDR3 is 12 amino acids. Trimming pared 7 bases from V and 2 bases from J, leaving 10 bases between. The CDR3 region is CSALGTTDTQYF. CDR3 coding DNA: TGCAGCGCCCTGGGCACCACAGATACGCAGTATTTT.

This rearrangement joins TRBV5-1 to TRBJ1-3; D gene ambiguous. The CDR3 extends over 15 amino acids. Germline V gene sequence: CDR1 SGHRS, CDR2 YFSETQ. V lost 1 base and J lost 4, with 12 bases in between. The CDR3 nucleotides are TGCGCCAGCAGCTTGTCCCAGGACCGCGGAAACACCATATATTTT. Protein: CASSLSQDRGNTIYF.

The V gene is TRBV5-1, the J gene TRBJ2-2; no definite D call. Germline-derived CDR1 and CDR2 are SGHRS and YFSETQ. V lost 1 base, J lost 5 bases, and 3 bases lay in between. The CDR3 has 12 residues. CDR3 loop: CASSLNTGELFF. CDR3 nucleotide sequence: TGCGCCAGCAGCTTGAATACCGGGGAGCTGTTTTTT.

The J gene is TRBJ2-3, the V gene TRBV7-2, with D hard to call. The V end was cut by 2 bases, the J end by 4 bases, with 13 bases between. Germline V gene data show CDR1 as SGHTA and CDR2 as FQGNSA. This CDR3 has 15 amino acids. The CDR3, as DNA: TGTGCCAGCAGCTTACGAAGCGAACGGGCAGATACGCAGTATTTT. As protein: CASSLRSERADTQYF.

This rearrangement joins TRBV5-1 to TRBJ2-3, with 11 bases fitting TRBD1. With V trimmed by 5 bases and J by 3 bases, 2 bases remained unmatched. The CDR3 totals 14 residues. CDR1 and CDR2 (germline): SGHRS, YFSETQ. The CDR3 nucleotides read TGCGCCAGCAGTGGACAGGGGGCGACAGATACGCAGTATTTT. This gives the protein CASSGQGATDTQYF.

The genes are TRBV11-2 and TRBJ2-1, with 13 bases identical to TRBD2. CDR3 size: 16 residues. The ends lost 4 bases at V and 2 bases at J; junction bases unmatched: 2. Germline V CDR1 and CDR2: SGHAT, FQNNGV. CDR3 sequence (DNA): TGTGCCAGCAGCTATACTAGCGGGGGGGCCTACAATGAGCAGTTCTTC. Translation gives CASSYTSGGAYNEQFF.

This rearrangement joins TRBV5-1 to TRBJ2-7; 7 positions match TRBD2. Germline values: CDR1 SGHRS, CDR2 YFSETQ. The CDR3 is 15 residues long. V was clipped by 4 bases and J by 2 bases; unmatched bases: 9. The CDR3 sequence: CASSLGGVGAYEQYF. CDR3 nucleotides: TGCGCCAGCAGCCTGGGGGGGGTCGGGGCCTACGAGCAGTACTTC.

This chain connects TRBV11-2 to TRBJ1-2, with 8 bases identical to TRBD1. CDR1 SGHAT and CDR2 FQNNGV come from the germline V gene. The ends lost 5 bases at V and 5 bases at J; junction bases unmatched: 7. The CDR3 spans 14 residues. The CDR3 loop reads CASSRTGGPYGYTF. The CDR3, as DNA: TGTGCCAGCAGCCGAACAGGGGGTCCTTATGGCTACACCTTC.

The chain carries TRBV28 and TRBJ1-1; possible D gene TRBD1, 6 bases. Germline CDR1 reads MDHEN; CDR2 reads SYDVKM. V lost 1 base to trimming and J lost 0 bases, with 18 bases between them. The CDR3 runs 18 residues. The CDR3 region has the DNA TGTGCCAGCAGTTTATATTTGCCGGACAGCCCCATGAACACTGAAGCTTTCTTT. Translation: CASSLYLPDSPMNTEAFF.

V gene TRBV7-9 combines with J gene TRBJ2-1, with TRBD1 identical over 7 bases. Germline V gene sequence: CDR1 SEHNR, CDR2 FQNEAQ (reference sequence). The CDR3 length is 15 residues. Unmatched junction bases numbered 14, after V lost 7 bases and J lost 8 bases. CDR3 in amino acids: CASILTGASTYEQFF. CDR3 coding DNA: TGTGCCAGCATCCTAACAGGGGCGTCTACGTATGAGCAGTTCTTC.

This clone was recorded only once. The chain has TRBV19 and TRBJ2-5, with 11 bases identical to TRBD2. With 6 bases clipped from V and 0 bases from J, the junction kept 6 bases outside the gene matches. Per germline, CDR1 LNHDA and CDR2 SQIVND (reference sequence). The CDR3 spans 16 residues. The CDR3 is CASRSQGLADQETQYF. Written as DNA, the CDR3 is TGTGCCAGTAGGAGCCAGGGACTAGCGGACCAAGAGACCCAGTACTTC.

As concerns this clone: The sample holds other DNA sequences that translate to the same CDR3. The rearrangement uses TRBV4-3 and TRBJ2-5; 7 nucleotides agree with TRBD1. In germline, CDR1 is LGHNA, CDR2 YSLEER. Losses at the gene ends were 4 bases for V and 4 bases for J; bases not matched to a gene: 3. The CDR3 covers 13 residues. CDR3: CASSPTGRETQYF. The CDR3 DNA sequence: TGCGCCAGCAGCCCGACAGGGCGAGAGACCCAGTACTTC.

This chain connects TRBV7-8 to TRBJ2-2; 8 bases are shared with TRBD1. The CDR3 has 17 residues. V was pared by 3 bases and J by 2 bases, with 8 bases of the junction left unmatched. Germline CDR1 SGHVS, CDR2 FQNEAQ. The CDR3 is CASSFYGQGENTGELFF. CDR3 nucleotide sequence: TGTGCCAGCAGCTTTTACGGACAGGGAGAAAACACCGGGGAGCTGTTTTTT. The full variable domain, completed using reference TRBV7-8 and TRBJ2-2, is GAGVSQSPRYKVAKRGQDVALRCDPISGHVSLFWYQQALGQGPEFLTYFQNEAQLDKSGLPSDRFFAERPEGSVSTLKIQRTQQEDSAVYLCASSFYGQGENTGELFFGEGSRLTVL.

This clone showed up just once. The chain has TRBV30 and TRBJ2-2; 14 bases agree with TRBD2. Unmatched junction bases numbered 4, after V lost 0 bases and J lost 7 bases. The length of the CDR3 is 16 residues. Germline V lookup: CDR1 GTSNPN, CDR2 SVGIG (reference sequence). DNA of the CDR3: TGTGCCTGGAGTGTGGGACTAGCGGGAGAGGGCGGGGAGCTGTTTTTT. As protein: CAWSVGLAGEGGELFF.

This chain connects TRBV4-3 to TRBJ1-2; the D is unclear. This CDR3 spans 17 amino acids. Germline CDR1 is LGHNA and CDR2 is YSLEER. V lost 2 bases to trimming and J lost 2 bases, with 18 bases between them. The CDR3: CASSQFPNRFLNYGYTF. DNA of the CDR3: TGCGCCAGCAGCCAATTCCCCAACCGGTTTCTAAACTATGGCTACACCTTC.

The chain has TRBV10-1 and TRBJ2-1; 15 bases align to TRBD2. Germline V gene data show CDR1 as WNHNN and CDR2 as SYGVQD (reference sequence). There are 14 residues in the CDR3. J lost 14 bases, V lost 2 bases, and 4 bases had no gene match. The CDR3: CASSEGLAGGRKFF. CDR3 sequence (DNA): TGCGCCAGCAGTGAGGGACTAGCGGGGGGGAGGAAGTTCTTC.

The rearrangement joins TRBV27 to TRBJ2-7, with 10 bases lining up with TRBD1. Germline CDR1 and CDR2: MNHEY and SMNVEV (reference sequence). V lost 1 base, J lost 5 bases, and 2 bases stayed unmatched. The CDR3 is 14 amino acids. CDR3 sequence: CASSLWDRGHEQYF. The CDR3 nucleotides are TGTGCCAGCAGTTTATGGGACAGGGGCCACGAGCAGTACTTC.

The chain uses TRBV18 and TRBJ2-7; D assignment may be TRBD1 or TRBD2 (5 bases each). Trimming took off 4 bases at V and 5 bases at J, with 15 bases between the two ends. CDR1 KGHSH and CDR2 LQKENI come from the germline V gene. The CDR3 spans 14 residues. CDR3 in DNA: TGTGCCAGCTCACTCGTGGAAGGGACCCACGAGCAGTACTTC. It is translated as CASSLVEGTHEQYF.

The rearrangement links TRBV2 to TRBJ1-2; tentative D call: TRBD1 (6 bases). The V end was cut by 3 bases, the J end by 8 bases, with 10 bases between. The CDR3 is 12 amino acids. The germline V gene encodes CDR1 SNHLY and CDR2 FYNNEI. Here the CDR3 DNA reads TGTGCCAGCAGTGAGGGGGCCGGGGGCTACACCTTC. Translated: CASSEGAGGYTF.